The 24 T cell receptor beta chains presented below share a single source sample, sequenced in a study of T cell responses to AZD1222 COVID-19 vaccine. TCRdb keeps only in-frame clones here, not all; method: immunoSEQ multiplex PCR. The top ten hold more than 3.5% of the sample, which has about 130,000 clones, about 87% seen once. This specimen consisted of peripheral blood, obtained on day 0 of AZD1222 vaccination. These TCRs come from an adult in good health.

The rearrangement uses TRBV7-8 and TRBJ2-3, with 8 bases aligning to TRBD2. J gave up 2 bases and V 7 bases, and 8 bases lay outside the gene matches. The CDR3 contains 15 residues. CDR1 is SGHVS and CDR2 is FQNEAQ in the germline V gene. DNA for the CDR3: TGTGCCAGCACCGAAAGGACTAGCCCCACAGATACGCAGTATTTT. It codes for CASTERTSPTDTQYF.

The rearrangement links TRBV7-8 to TRBJ2-1, with 16 nucleotides matching TRBD2. This CDR3 has 16 amino acids. The germline V gene encodes CDR1 SGHVS and CDR2 FQNEAQ. Germline trimming cut 8 bases from V and 9 bases from J; bases unmatched to any gene: 10. The CDR3 loop is CASGTSGRAGLGEQFF. The CDR3 DNA reads as TGTGCCAGCGGGACTAGCGGGAGGGCCGGATTGGGTGAGCAGTTCTTC. Filled out from reference TRBV7-8 and TRBJ2-1, the complete variable domain reads GAGVSQSPRYKVAKRGQDVALRCDPISGHVSLFWYQQALGQGPEFLTYFQNEAQLDKSGLPSDRFFAERPEGSVSTLKIQRTQQEDSAVYLCASGTSGRAGLGEQFFGPGTRLTVL.

The J gene is TRBJ1-5, the V gene TRBV19; no reliable D call. Trimming took off 6 bases at V and 2 bases at J, with 8 bases between the two ends. The CDR3 extends over 13 amino acids. CDR1 is LNHDA, CDR2 SQIVND, per germline (reference sequence). CDR3 region: CASRADGNQPQHF. The DNA for the CDR3 is TGTGCCAGTAGGGCAGACGGCAATCAGCCCCAGCATTTT.

This clone appeared a single time. V gene TRBV7-9 combines with J gene TRBJ1-5; 10 bases agree with TRBD1. Germline V gene sequence: CDR1 SEHNR, CDR2 FQNEAQ (reference sequence). The J segment lost 8 bases and the V segment lost 0 bases, leaving 10 bases of the junction unmatched. This CDR3 region has 17 residues. Written as DNA, the CDR3 is TGTGCCAGCAGCTTAGCGGAGGGTGGGACAGGGGAAGAGCCCCAGCATTTT. Protein sequence: CASSLAEGGTGEEPQHF.

The chain is built from TRBV4-3 and TRBJ2-1; possibly TRBD1 or TRBD2 for D (6 bases each). Germline values: CDR1 LGHNA, CDR2 YSLEER. The CDR3 contains 18 residues. V was shortened by 2 bases and J by 2 bases, with 19 bases between the two germline ends. CDR3 residues: CASSQRSEGGLAYNEQFF. CDR3 DNA sequence: TGCGCCAGCAGCCAACGTTCGGAGGGGGGATTGGCCTACAATGAGCAGTTCTTC.

The rearrangement links TRBV7-9 to TRBJ1-1, with 8 bases identical to TRBD1. This CDR3 has 18 residues. Unmatched junction bases numbered 16, after V lost 5 bases and J lost 2 bases. Germline CDR1 and CDR2: SEHNR and FQNEAQ (reference sequence). Written as DNA, the CDR3 is TGTGCCAGCAGCCCCCCGGGGGCAGGGGGCCTGGGAAACACTGAAGCTTTCTTT. Protein: CASSPPGAGGLGNTEAFF.

Note on this clone: Other DNA sequences of this sample code for an identical CDR3. This rearrangement joins TRBV2 to TRBJ1-1; D gene unclear. This CDR3 is 11 amino acids long. V was clipped by 9 bases and J by 0 bases, with 5 bases between them. Germline values: CDR1 SNHLY, CDR2 FYNNEI. This chain's CDR3 is CASPLNTEAFF. CDR3 DNA sequence: TGTGCCAGTCCATTGAACACTGAAGCTTTCTTT.

The chain is built from TRBV6-5 and TRBJ1-5, with 7 bases that match TRBD1. The CDR3 loop spans 14 amino acids. J lost 5 bases, V lost 6 bases, and 7 bases had no gene match. Germline V gives CDR1 MNHEY, CDR2 SVGAGI. The CDR3 protein is CASSRNQGDQPQHF. The DNA of the CDR3 is TGTGCCAGCAGCCGTAATCAGGGGGATCAGCCCCAGCATTTT.

Written as DNA, the CDR3 is TGCGCCAGCAGTCTACAGATAAATGAAAAACTGTTTTTT. This translates into CASSLQINEKLFF. V gene TRBV5-1 combines with J gene TRBJ1-4; D is ambiguous. With 5 bases removed from V and 5 bases from J, the gap between germline ends came to 10 bases. The germline gives CDR1 SGHRS, CDR2 YFSETQ. This CDR3 region has 13 residues.

The sample holds one count of this clone. The J gene is TRBJ2-7, the V gene TRBV21-1; the table's TRBD1 call for D was not verified on the DNA. TRBV21-1 is given as a pseudogene. The CDR3 loop spans 14 amino acids. The CDR3, as DNA: TGTGCCAGCACCCCGACGGACAGATGCTACGAGCAGTACTTC. It encodes CASTPTDRCYEQYF.

This rearrangement joins TRBV11-2 to TRBJ1-1; D unresolved. V shed 1 base and J shed 0 bases, with 9 bases lying between them. The CDR3 has 15 amino acids. The germline gives CDR1 SGHAT, CDR2 FQNNGV. CDR3 sequence: CASSLVAALNTEAFF. The CDR3 DNA sequence: TGTGCCAGCAGCTTAGTGGCAGCCTTGAACACTGAAGCTTTCTTT.

As concerns this clone: The same CDR3 also results from other DNA sequences found in this sample. This chain uses TRBV19 with TRBJ2-5; D ambiguous. The CDR3 is 11 amino acids. Germline values: CDR1 LNHDA, CDR2 SQIVND (reference sequence). Between the trimmed V and J ends, which lost 3 bases and 2 bases, there was a span of 1 base. The DNA of the CDR3 is TGTGCCAGTAGTATTCAAGAGACCCAGTACTTC. Translating gives CASSIQETQYF.

The chain employs TRBV7-9 and TRBJ2-5, with 8 bases fitting TRBD2. Looked up from germline, CDR1 is SEHNR and CDR2 is FQNEAQ (reference sequence). The CDR3 sequence is 13 residues long. Trimming took 6 bases from V and 1 from J; bases not matched to a gene: 1. The CDR3 DNA is TGTGCCAGCAGGCGGGGGGTCCAAGAGACCCAGTACTTC. Amino acid sequence: CASRRGVQETQYF.

The rearrangement links TRBV27 to TRBJ2-7; no clear D gene. CDR3 length: 15 amino acids. Germline CDR1 reads MNHEY; CDR2 reads SMNVEV (reference sequence). V was clipped by 4 bases and J by 1 base, with 14 bases between them. The CDR3 loop reads CASSYKPHSSYEQYF. CDR3 DNA: TGTGCCAGCAGTTATAAGCCGCACAGTTCCTACGAGCAGTACTTC.

The CDR3, as DNA: TGCAGCGTTGACAAGGGACAGTATAATTCACCCCTCCACTTT. Translating gives CSVDKGQYNSPLHF. The chain links TRBV29-1 to TRBJ1-6; the match to TRBD1 covers 7 bases. The CDR3 length is 14 residues. Trimming cost V 3 bases and J 4 bases; bases outside gene matches: 3. Germline assignment: CDR1 SQVTM and CDR2 ANQGSEA.

V usage is TRBV5-4 and J usage is TRBJ2-3, with D tentatively TRBD1 or TRBD2 (5 bases each). Germline lookup yields CDR1 SGHNT and CDR2 YYREEE (reference sequence). This CDR3 is built from 15 residues. The V end lost 1 base, the J end lost 4 bases, and 13 bases lay between the germline ends. CDR3 in amino acids: CASSLSGAQADTQYF. CDR3 bases: TGTGCCAGCAGCTTGTCCGGGGCGCAAGCAGATACGCAGTATTTT.

This clone was counted once. Its ends do not fully match the called genes, so a read error is possible. The chain is built from TRBV7-9 and TRBJ2-5; possibly TRBD2 for D (5 bases). This CDR3 region has 15 residues. Germline V gene sequence: CDR1 SEHNR, CDR2 FQNEAQ (reference sequence). The CDR3 spells CASSLGSGNQETQYF. For the CDR3, the DNA is TGTGCCAGCAGCTTAGGGTCCGGGAACCAGGAGACCCAGTACTTC.

The chain recombines TRBV27 with TRBJ1-2, with 7 bases fitting TRBD1. CDR1 and CDR2 from the germline V gene are MNHEY and SMNVEV (reference sequence). J was trimmed by 4 bases and V by 5 bases; bases with no gene match: 4. This CDR3 spans 13 amino acids. The CDR3 nucleotides read TGTGCCAGCAGTATAGACAGGGCCTATGGCTACACCTTC. It encodes CASSIDRAYGYTF.

The V and J genes are TRBV5-1 and TRBJ2-7; TRBD2 matches 7 bases. Germline V gives CDR1 SGHRS, CDR2 YFSETQ. This CDR3 spans 16 amino acids. Trimming at V came to 0 bases and at J to 2 bases, leaving 8 bases not matched to a gene. This CDR3 is CASSLASSGLAYEQYF. CDR3 in DNA: TGCGCCAGCAGCTTGGCCTCTAGCGGACTTGCCTACGAGCAGTACTTC.

This chain links TRBV30 with TRBJ2-5; D is unclear. The CDR3 has 14 residues. Between the trimmed V and J ends, which lost 3 bases and 3 bases, there was a span of 14 bases. The germline gives CDR1 GTSNPN, CDR2 SVGIG (reference sequence). The DNA for the CDR3 is TGTGCCTGGAGAAACGGGCCTAGAAAAGAGACCCAGTACTTC. Its protein is CAWRNGPRKETQYF.

The chain links TRBV28 to TRBJ1-5, with a possible D match to TRBD1 (5 bases). V was pared by 5 bases and J by 2 bases, with 13 bases between. The germline CDR1 and CDR2 sequences are MDHEN and SYDVKM. The CDR3 is made up of 15 amino acids. DNA for the CDR3: TGTGCCAGCAGTGTCCCAGAGGGGCGCAATCAGCCCCAGCATTTT. This gives the protein CASSVPEGRNQPQHF. Drawing the rest from reference TRBV28 and TRBJ1-5, the complete variable domain is DVKVTQSSRYLVKRTGEKVFLECVQDMDHENMFWYRQDPGLGLRLIYFSYDVKMKEKGDIPEGYSVSREKKERFSLILESASTNQTSMYLCASSVPEGRNQPQHFGDGTRLSIL.

This chain links TRBV9 with TRBJ1-1, with TRBD1 matching over 9 bases. This CDR3 contains 15 residues. Per germline, CDR1 SGDLS and CDR2 YYNGEE. Trimming cost V 3 bases and J 10 bases; bases outside gene matches: 13. The CDR3 DNA follows: TGTGCCAGCAGCGGGGGGACAGGGTTGGCCTTCGGAGCTTTCTTT. Its protein is CASSGGTGLAFGAFF. Looking up the rest from reference TRBV9 and TRBJ1-1 gives the full variable domain: DSGVTQTPKHLITATGQRVTLRCSPRSGDLSVYWYQQSLDQGLQFLIQYYNGEERAKGNILERFSAQQFPDLHSELNLSSLELGDSALYFCASSGGTGLAFGAFFGQGTRLTVV.

This clone was found once. The V call is TRBV7-2, the J call TRBJ2-7; D is possibly TRBD2 (6 bases). Per germline, CDR1 SGHTA and CDR2 FQGNSA. The CDR3 covers 16 residues. V was pared by 0 bases and J by 0 bases, with 12 bases between. In nucleotides, the CDR3 is TGTGCCAGCAGCTTAGCCATCCGGGGGAGCTCCTACGAGCAGTACTTC. Encoded protein: CASSLAIRGSSYEQYF.

This chain links TRBV10-3 with TRBJ1-3; 8 nucleotides align to TRBD1. Germline CDR1 and CDR2: ENHRY and SYGVKD. After removal of 6 bases from V and 3 bases from J, the junction contained 7 bases not matched to a gene. This CDR3 spans 15 amino acids. CDR3 sequence: CAIRAGQGDGNTIYF. CDR3 nucleotide sequence: TGTGCCATCAGGGCCGGACAGGGAGATGGAAACACCATATATTTT.